This T cell receptor beta chain was observed in a study of T-cell memory formation after mild COVID-19. A note on this clonotype: The antigen remains undetermined.

Notes on the study in general: Contracting clones, day 15 to 85, had balanced CD4/CD8, and later expanders favored CD4+.

This CDR3 is built from 15 residues. Germline V CDR1 and CDR2: SGHVS, FNYEAQ. V lost 5 bases, J lost 1 base, and 4 bases stayed unmatched. In TCRdb, the 5' RACE reads were re-called with MiXCR into one record per CDR3 protein. The table has fewer than 650,000 distinct CDR3 sequences, approximately 15% seen once. The chain uses TRBV7-6 and TRBJ2-3; 9 nucleotides match TRBD1. Sequenced: PBMCs or a T cell subset sorted from them (not recorded which). The receptor's source is an adult woman who had mild COVID-19 (a few samples of this study predate the infection). Cell type and time point are not known. Written as DNA, the CDR3 is TGTGCCAGCAGCATACAGGGGGCGGGCACAGATACGCAGTATTTT. Translation gives CASSIQGAGTDTQYF.